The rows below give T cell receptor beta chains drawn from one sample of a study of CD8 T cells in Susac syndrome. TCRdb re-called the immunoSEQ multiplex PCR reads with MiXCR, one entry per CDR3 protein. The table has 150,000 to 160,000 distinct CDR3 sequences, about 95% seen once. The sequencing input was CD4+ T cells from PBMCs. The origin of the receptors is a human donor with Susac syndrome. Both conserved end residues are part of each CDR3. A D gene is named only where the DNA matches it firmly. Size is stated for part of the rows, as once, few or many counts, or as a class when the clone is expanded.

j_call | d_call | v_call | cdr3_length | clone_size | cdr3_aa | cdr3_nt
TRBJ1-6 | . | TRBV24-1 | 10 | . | CATTGSPLHF | TGTGCCACCACGGGTTCACCCCTCCACTTT
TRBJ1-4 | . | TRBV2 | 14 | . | CASRRPWKNEKLFF | TGTGCCAGCCGACGGCCCTGGAAGAATGAAAAACTGTTTTTT
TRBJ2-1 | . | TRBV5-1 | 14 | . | CASSLESPYNEQFF | TGCGCCAGCAGCTTGGAATCCCCTTACAATGAGCAGTTCTTC
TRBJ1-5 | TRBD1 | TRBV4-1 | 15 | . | CASSLRDSSLQPQHF | TGCGCCAGCAGCCTCCGGGACAGCTCACTACAGCCCCAGCATTTT
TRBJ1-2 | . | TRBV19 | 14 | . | CASSKGPGESGYTF | TGTGCCAGTAGTAAAGGGCCAGGGGAATCCGGCTACACCTTC
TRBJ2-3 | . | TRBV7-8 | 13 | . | CASSLSMSDTQYF | TGTGCCAGCAGCTTATCAATGAGTGATACGCAGTATTTT
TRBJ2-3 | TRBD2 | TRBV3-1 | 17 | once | CASSPKSTSGGPDTQYF | TGTGCCAGCAGCCCAAAGTCGACTAGCGGGGGGCCAGATACGCAGTATTTT
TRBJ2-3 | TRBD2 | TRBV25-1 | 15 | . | CASSPPKRGTDTQYF | TGTGCCAGCAGTCCCCCCAAGCGGGGGACAGATACGCAGTATTTT
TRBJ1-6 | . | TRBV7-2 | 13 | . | CASSPEGGSPLHF | TGTGCCAGCAGCCCAGAGGGCGGCTCACCCCTCCACTTT
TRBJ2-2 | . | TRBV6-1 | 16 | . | CASRNSGTANTGELFF | TGTGCCAGCAGGAACTCCGGGACGGCCAACACCGGGGAGCTGTTTTTT
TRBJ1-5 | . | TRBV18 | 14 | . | CASSPGQGAQPQHF | TGTGCCAGCTCACCAGGTCAGGGAGCTCAGCCCCAGCATTTT
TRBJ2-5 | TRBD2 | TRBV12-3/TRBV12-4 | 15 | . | CASSSSGGPSGTQYF | TGTGCCAGCAGTTCTAGCGGGGGGCCTTCCGGGACCCAGTACTTC
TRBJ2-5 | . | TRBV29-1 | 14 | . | CSVESAGLGETQYF | TGCAGCGTTGAGTCGGCAGGGCTTGGAGAGACCCAGTACTTC
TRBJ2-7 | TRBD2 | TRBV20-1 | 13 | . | CSASGGISYEQYF | TGCAGTGCTAGCGGGGGGATCTCCTACGAGCAGTACTTC
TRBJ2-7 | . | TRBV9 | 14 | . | CASSVPQQENEQYF | TGTGCCAGCAGCGTACCCCAACAGGAGAACGAGCAGTACTTC
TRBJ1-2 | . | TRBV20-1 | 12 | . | CSARDTVYGYTF | TGCAGTGCTAGAGATACGGTGTATGGCTACACCTTC
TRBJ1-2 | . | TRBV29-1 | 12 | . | CSVGNMPYSYTF | TGCAGCGTTGGGAATATGCCCTATAGCTACACCTTC
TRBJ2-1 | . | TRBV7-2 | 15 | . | CASSPSLGSNNEQFF | TGTGCCAGCAGCCCCTCCCTAGGGAGTAACAATGAGCAGTTCTTC
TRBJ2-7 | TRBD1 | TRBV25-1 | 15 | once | CASSESGTGAYEQYF | TGTGCCAGCAGTGAATCCGGGACAGGGGCCTACGAGCAGTACTTC
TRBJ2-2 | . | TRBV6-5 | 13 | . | CASSYTYTGELFF | TGTGCCAGCAGTTACACCTACACCGGGGAGCTGTTTTTT
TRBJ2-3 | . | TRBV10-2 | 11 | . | CASIYTDTQYF | TGCGCCAGCATTTACACAGATACGCAGTATTTT
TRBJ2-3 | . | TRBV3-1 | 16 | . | CASSAGLSGSTDTQYF | TGTGCCAGCTCTGCTGGCCTTAGCGGTAGCACAGATACGCAGTATTTT
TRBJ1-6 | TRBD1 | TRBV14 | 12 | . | CASSRGQGWLHF | TGTGCCAGCAGCCGAGGACAGGGCTGGTTGCACTTT
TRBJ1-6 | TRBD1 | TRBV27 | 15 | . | CASSSQGAGNSPLHF | TGTGCCAGCAGTTCACAGGGGGCTGGTAATTCACCCCTCCACTTT
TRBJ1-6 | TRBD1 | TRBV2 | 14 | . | CASSEDRETTPLHF | TGTGCCAGCAGTGAGGACAGGGAGACGACACCCCTCCACTTT
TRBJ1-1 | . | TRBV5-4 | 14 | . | CASSLQDSDTEAFF | TGTGCCAGCAGCTTGCAGGACAGCGACACTGAAGCTTTCTTT
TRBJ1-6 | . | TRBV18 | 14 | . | CASSPGRVNSPLHF | TGTGCCAGCTCACCGGGCAGGGTAAATTCACCCCTCCACTTT
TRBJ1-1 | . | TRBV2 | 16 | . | CASSEAFNRVETEAFF | TGTGCCAGCAGTGAAGCGTTCAACAGGGTTGAAACTGAAGCTTTCTTT
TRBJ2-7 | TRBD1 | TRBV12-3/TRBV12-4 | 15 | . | CASSPQTGVTYEQYF | TGTGCCAGCAGTCCACAAACAGGGGTCACCTACGAGCAGTACTTC
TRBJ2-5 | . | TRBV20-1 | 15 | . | CSARDPSAPSETQYF | TGCAGTGCTAGAGACCCTAGCGCCCCTTCGGAGACCCAGTACTTC
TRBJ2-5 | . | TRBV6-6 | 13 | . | CASRSGHPLTQYF | TGTGCCAGCAGGTCGGGACACCCGTTGACCCAGTACTTC
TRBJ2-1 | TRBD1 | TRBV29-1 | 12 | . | CSAKTGAHEQFF | TGCAGCGCTAAGACAGGGGCGCATGAGCAGTTCTTC
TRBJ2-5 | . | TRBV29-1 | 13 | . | CSVGVLRQETQYF | TGCAGCGTTGGGGTCTTACGCCAAGAGACCCAGTACTTC
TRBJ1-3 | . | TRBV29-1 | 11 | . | CSVVQQNTIYF | TGCAGCGTTGTACAGCAGAACACCATATATTTT
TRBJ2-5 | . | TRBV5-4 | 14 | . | CASSYPGVQETQYF | TGTGCCAGCAGCTATCCGGGAGTCCAAGAGACCCAGTACTTC
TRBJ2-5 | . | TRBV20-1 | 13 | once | CSAEGVSQETQYF | TGCAGTGCTGAGGGGGTCTCTCAAGAGACCCAGTACTTC
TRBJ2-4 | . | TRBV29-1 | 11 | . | CSVEIVNIQYF | TGCAGCGTTGAGATTGTGAACATTCAGTACTTC
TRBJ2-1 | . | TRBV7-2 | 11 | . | CASSTNNEQFF | TGTGCCAGCAGCACCAACAATGAGCAGTTCTTC
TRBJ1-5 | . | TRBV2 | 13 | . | CASSEEGIQPQHF | TGTGCCAGCAGTGAAGAAGGGATTCAGCCCCAGCATTTT
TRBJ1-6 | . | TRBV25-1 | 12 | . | CASSEHFSPLHF | TGTGCCAGCAGTGAACACTTTTCACCCCTCCACTTT